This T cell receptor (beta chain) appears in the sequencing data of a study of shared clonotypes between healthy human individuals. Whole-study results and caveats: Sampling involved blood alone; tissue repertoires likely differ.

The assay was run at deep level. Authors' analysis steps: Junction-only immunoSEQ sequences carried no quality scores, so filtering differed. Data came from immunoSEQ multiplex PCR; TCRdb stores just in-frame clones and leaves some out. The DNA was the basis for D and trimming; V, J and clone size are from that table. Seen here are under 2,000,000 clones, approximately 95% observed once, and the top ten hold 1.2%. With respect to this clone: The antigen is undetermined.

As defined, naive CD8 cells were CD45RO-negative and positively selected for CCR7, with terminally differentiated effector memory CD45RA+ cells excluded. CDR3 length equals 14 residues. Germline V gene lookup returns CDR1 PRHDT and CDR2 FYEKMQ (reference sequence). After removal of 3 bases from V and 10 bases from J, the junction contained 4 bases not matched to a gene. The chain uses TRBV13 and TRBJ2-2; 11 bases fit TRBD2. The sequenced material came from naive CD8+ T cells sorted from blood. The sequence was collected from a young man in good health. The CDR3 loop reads CASSFSGGAPELFF. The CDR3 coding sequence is TGTGCCAGCAGCTTTAGCGGGGGGGCCCCGGAGCTGTTTTTT.